This record looks at one T cell receptor beta chain sequence and its context. The antigen remains unidentified. The assay was immunoSEQ multiplex PCR, and TCRdb's table has in-frame clones only and misses some. The table shows around 80,000 clones, with around 90% occurring only once. The V segment lost 4 bases and the J segment 4 bases; nucleotides outside the gene matches: 9. In germline, CDR1 is SGHTA, CDR2 FQGNSA. The CDR3 consists of 15 residues. This sample was included in a study of OX40 agonist ivuxolimab in advanced cancers. Study-level information: Subjects had a mean age of around 60 years, with a range of roughly 23 to 80; roughly 80% were male. Three patients showed partial responses: one hepatocellular carcinoma and two cutaneous melanoma cases.

Study results and caveats: Relative to CD4+, CD8+ T cells held more expanded clones on average.

The sample consisted of CD4+ or CD8+ T cells sorted from blood, taken in a trial of the OX40 agonist ivuxolimab. This receptor was identified in an adult with an advanced solid tumor such as melanoma, head and neck, liver or kidney cancer. This chain links TRBV7-2 with TRBJ1-2, with TRBD1 matching over 7 bases. The CDR3 DNA is TGTGCCAGCAGCTCCGGACAGGCGGGGGGCTATGGCTACACCTTC. It is translated as CASSSGQAGGYGYTF.